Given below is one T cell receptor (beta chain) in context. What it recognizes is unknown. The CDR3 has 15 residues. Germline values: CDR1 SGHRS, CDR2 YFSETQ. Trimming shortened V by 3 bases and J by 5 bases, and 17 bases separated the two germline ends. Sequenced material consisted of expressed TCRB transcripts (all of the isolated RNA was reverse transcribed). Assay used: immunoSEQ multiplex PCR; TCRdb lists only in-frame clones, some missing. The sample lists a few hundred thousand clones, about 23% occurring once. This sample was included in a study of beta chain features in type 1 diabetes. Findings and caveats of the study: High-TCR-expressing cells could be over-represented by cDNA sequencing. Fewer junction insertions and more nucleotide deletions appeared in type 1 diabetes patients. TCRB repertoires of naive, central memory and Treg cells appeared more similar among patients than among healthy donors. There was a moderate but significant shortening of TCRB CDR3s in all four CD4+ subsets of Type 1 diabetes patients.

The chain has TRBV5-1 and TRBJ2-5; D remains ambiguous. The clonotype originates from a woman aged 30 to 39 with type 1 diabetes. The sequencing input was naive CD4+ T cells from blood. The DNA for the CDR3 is TGCGCCAGCAGCTCCCAAACTATGGCCCAGGAGACCCAGTACTTC. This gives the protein CASSSQTMAQETQYF.